This TCR beta chain was documented in a study of T cells expressing NK-cell markers. Study-wide background: Sorted T-cell subsets CD3+CD56+NKG2C+, CD3+CD56+NKG2C- and CD3+CD56-NKG2C+ were TCR beta-sequenced. Sequencing covered eight donors, seven HCMV-seropositive and one seronegative.

Study-wide results and limits: Of the CD8+ T cells in more than five donors, about 1.0-7.0% belonged to dominant NKG2C+ clonotypes.

Details on this clonotype: What it binds is unknown.

CDR3 length equals 14 residues. UMIs were included in TCR beta cDNA generated by 5'RACE template switching. For each CDR3 protein, TCRdb gives one entry from its re-call of the 5' RACE reads, without DNA. Here the sample table reports 120,000 to 150,000 distinct CDR3 sequences. The sequence was collected from a young man in good health. The chain couples TRBV12-3 or TRBV12-4 to TRBJ2-7; the D call from TCRdb, TRBD1, cannot be confirmed without DNA. The sample taken for sequencing was blood T cells: a sorted CD56 or NKG2C T cell subset, CD4+ or CD8+ T cells, or bulk PBMC T cells (not recorded which). The chain's CDR3 is CASTTRDSPYEQYF.